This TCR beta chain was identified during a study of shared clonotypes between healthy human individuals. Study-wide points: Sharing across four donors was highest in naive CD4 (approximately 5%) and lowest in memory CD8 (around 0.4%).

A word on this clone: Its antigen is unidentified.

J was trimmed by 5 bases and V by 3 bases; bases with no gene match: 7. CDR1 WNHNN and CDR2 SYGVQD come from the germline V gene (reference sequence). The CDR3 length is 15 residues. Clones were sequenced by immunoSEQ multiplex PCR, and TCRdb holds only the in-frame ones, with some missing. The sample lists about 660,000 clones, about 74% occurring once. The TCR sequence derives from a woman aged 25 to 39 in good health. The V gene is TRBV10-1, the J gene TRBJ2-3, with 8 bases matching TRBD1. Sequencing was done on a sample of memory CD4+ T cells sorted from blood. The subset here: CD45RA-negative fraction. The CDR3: CASSETGTGLDTQYF. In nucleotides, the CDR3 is TGCGCCAGCAGTGAAACCGGGACAGGCTTAGATACGCAGTATTTT.